The rows below give T cell receptor beta chains drawn from one sample of a study of regulatory T cells in long-lasting Graves disease. TCRdb re-called the multiplex PCR reads with MiXCR, one entry per CDR3 protein. The sample shows 200,000 to 250,000 distinct CDR3 sequences, around a fifth of them seen only once. These data were also filed under a second study, of T cells in Graves' hyperthyroidism and ophthalmopathy.

The sample consisted of peripheral blood mononuclear cells (PBMCs), taken at new diagnosis, from a patient treated with antithyroid drugs. These receptors were collected from a woman in her twenties or thirties with Graves disease. Both conserved end residues are part of each CDR3. Fields, in order: CDR3 protein, CDR3 DNA, J gene, V gene, clone size, D gene. The D gene is left open where the match is weak. Only part of the rows carry a size: once, few, many, or a class if the clone is expanded.

CDR3aa: CASSLASMNTEAFF
CDR3nt: TGTGCCAGCAGTTTGGCCAGCATGAACACTGAAGCTTTCTTT
j_gene: TRBJ1-1
v_gene: TRBV28
abundance: NA
d_gene: NA

CDR3aa: CASSLGGPRDTQYF
CDR3nt: TGTGCCAGCAGCTTGGGGGGACCTCGCGATACGCAGTATTTT
j_gene: TRBJ2-3
v_gene: TRBV11-2
abundance: NA
d_gene: NA

CDR3aa: CASSPPGQGANPLSTDTQYF
CDR3nt: TGTGCCAGCAGTCCCCCGGGACAGGGGGCGAATCCGCTAAGCACAGATACGCAGTATTTT
j_gene: TRBJ2-3
v_gene: TRBV28
abundance: many
d_gene: TRBD1

CDR3aa: CSARTGSSNEKLFF
CDR3nt: TGCAGTGCTAGGACAGGGTCATCTAATGAAAAACTGTTTTTT
j_gene: TRBJ1-4
v_gene: TRBV20-1
abundance: many
d_gene: TRBD1

CDR3aa: CSVGDRVGLREKLFF
CDR3nt: TGCAGCGTGGGGGACAGGGTTGGTTTACGTGAAAAACTGTTTTTT
j_gene: TRBJ1-4
v_gene: TRBV29-1
abundance: many
d_gene: TRBD1

CDR3aa: CASQETGTGIAYEQYF
CDR3nt: TGTGCCAGCCAGGAAACCGGGACAGGGATCGCCTACGAGCAGTACTTC
j_gene: TRBJ2-7
v_gene: TRBV7-9
abundance: many
d_gene: TRBD1

CDR3aa: CAISEALAGGQETQYF
CDR3nt: TGTGCCATCAGTGAGGCCCTAGCGGGGGGCCAAGAGACCCAGTACTTC
j_gene: TRBJ2-5
v_gene: TRBV10-3
abundance: many
d_gene: TRBD2

CDR3aa: CASSQEGPRSYEQYF
CDR3nt: TGCGCCAGCAGCCAAGAAGGGCCAAGGTCCTACGAGCAGTACTTC
j_gene: TRBJ2-7
v_gene: TRBV4-1
abundance: many
d_gene: NA

CDR3aa: CASSQGADYSGNTIYF
CDR3nt: TGCGCCAGCAGCCAAGGGGCAGACTACTCTGGAAACACCATATATTTT
j_gene: TRBJ1-3
v_gene: TRBV4-1
abundance: many
d_gene: NA

CDR3aa: CASSVLAGGPQETQYF
CDR3nt: TGTGCCAGCAGTGTTCTAGCGGGAGGTCCCCAAGAGACCCAGTACTTC
j_gene: TRBJ2-5
v_gene: TRBV27
abundance: medium-sized
d_gene: TRBD2

CDR3aa: CASLPGQGAYEQYF
CDR3nt: TGTGCCAGCCTACCGGGACAGGGGGCCTACGAGCAGTACTTC
j_gene: TRBJ2-7
v_gene: TRBV7-9
abundance: many
d_gene: TRBD1

CDR3aa: CASSRPWGNITNEKLFF
CDR3nt: TGTGCCAGCAGCCGGCCGTGGGGGAACATCACTAATGAAAAACTGTTTTTT
j_gene: TRBJ1-4
v_gene: TRBV11-3
abundance: many
d_gene: NA

CDR3aa: CASSKDRVNGYTF
CDR3nt: TGTGCCAGCAGCAAGGACAGGGTGAATGGCTACACCTTC
j_gene: TRBJ1-2
v_gene: TRBV7-9
abundance: many
d_gene: TRBD1

CDR3aa: CASSLTTSGSLATDTQYF
CDR3nt: TGCGCCAGCAGCTTAACGACTAGCGGGAGTCTAGCTACGGATACGCAGTATTTT
j_gene: TRBJ2-3
v_gene: TRBV5-1
abundance: many
d_gene: TRBD2

CDR3aa: CASRRIEGELFF
CDR3nt: TGTGCCAGCAGGAGAATTGAAGGGGAGCTGTTTTTT
j_gene: TRBJ2-2
v_gene: TRBV7-9
abundance: many
d_gene: NA

CDR3aa: CASSLDGGKWNYGYTF
CDR3nt: TGTGCCAGCAGCTTAGATGGCGGGAAGTGGAACTATGGCTACACCTTC
j_gene: TRBJ1-2
v_gene: TRBV11-2
abundance: many
d_gene: NA

CDR3aa: CASNGQANQPQHF
CDR3nt: TGTGCCAGCAATGGACAGGCGAATCAGCCCCAGCATTTT
j_gene: TRBJ1-5
v_gene: TRBV2
abundance: many
d_gene: TRBD1

CDR3aa: CASSLAEGVLYGYTF
CDR3nt: TGCGCCAGCAGCTTGGCCGAGGGGGTCCTCTATGGCTACACCTTC
j_gene: TRBJ1-2
v_gene: TRBV5-1
abundance: NA
d_gene: NA

CDR3aa: CASSLSRYLSGNTIYF
CDR3nt: TGTGCCAGCAGCTTGTCAAGGTATCTCTCTGGAAACACCATATATTTT
j_gene: TRBJ1-3
v_gene: TRBV5-6
abundance: NA
d_gene: NA

CDR3aa: CASSLKPGQGTQAFF
CDR3nt: TGTGCCAGCAGTCTTAAACCGGGTCAGGGCACTCAAGCTTTCTTT
j_gene: TRBJ1-1
v_gene: TRBV6-9
abundance: NA
d_gene: NA

CDR3aa: CSGPSRAGTNSPLHF
CDR3nt: TGCAGTGGGCCTTCCAGGGCAGGAACTAATTCACCCCTCCACTTT
j_gene: TRBJ1-6
v_gene: TRBV20-1
abundance: many
d_gene: NA

CDR3aa: CASSMGATQYF
CDR3nt: TGTGCCAGTAGTATGGGGGCTACGCAGTATTTT
j_gene: TRBJ2-3
v_gene: TRBV19
abundance: few
d_gene: NA

CDR3aa: CASRRGREQYF
CDR3nt: TGTGCCAGCCGCAGGGGGCGCGAGCAGTACTTC
j_gene: TRBJ2-7
v_gene: TRBV28
abundance: many
d_gene: TRBD1

CDR3aa: CASSGQGGTGELFF
CDR3nt: TGTGCCAGCAGTGGACAGGGTGGCACCGGGGAGCTGTTTTTT
j_gene: TRBJ2-2
v_gene: TRBV6-1
abundance: many
d_gene: TRBD1

CDR3aa: CASSLSAGANTF
CDR3nt: TGTGCCAGCAGTTTATCGGCGGGGGCTAATACCTTC
j_gene: TRBJ1-2
v_gene: TRBV28
abundance: many
d_gene: NA

CDR3aa: CASRSQGRGPYEQYF
CDR3nt: TGTGCCAGCAGGTCCCAGGGGCGGGGGCCCTACGAGCAGTACTTC
j_gene: TRBJ2-7
v_gene: TRBV28
abundance: many
d_gene: NA

CDR3aa: CASSFQGNYGYTF
CDR3nt: TGTGCCAGCAGTTTCCAGGGGAACTATGGCTACACCTTC
j_gene: TRBJ1-2
v_gene: TRBV28
abundance: many
d_gene: NA

CDR3aa: CASSLWEVYSGANVLTF
CDR3nt: TGCGCCAGCAGCTTGTGGGAGGTCTACTCTGGGGCCAACGTCCTGACTTTC
j_gene: TRBJ2-6
v_gene: TRBV5-1
abundance: NA
d_gene: NA

CDR3aa: CASSLEQGPGNTIYF
CDR3nt: TGTGCCAGCAGCCTAGAACAAGGGCCGGGAAACACCATATATTTT
j_gene: TRBJ1-3
v_gene: TRBV3-1
abundance: NA
d_gene: NA

CDR3aa: CASRFGQGHEQYF
CDR3nt: TGTGCCAGCAGATTCGGACAGGGTCACGAGCAGTACTTC
j_gene: TRBJ2-7
v_gene: TRBV3-1
abundance: many
d_gene: TRBD1

CDR3aa: CASSTRDSNFYGYTF
CDR3nt: TGTGCCAGCAGCACTAGGGACAGCAATTTCTATGGCTACACCTTC
j_gene: TRBJ1-2
v_gene: TRBV7-8
abundance: many
d_gene: TRBD1

CDR3aa: CASSLNGMYRDRGTQYF
CDR3nt: TGTGCCAGCAGCCTTAATGGGATGTACCGGGACAGGGGGACCCAGTACTTC
j_gene: TRBJ2-5
v_gene: TRBV7-3
abundance: many
d_gene: TRBD1

CDR3aa: CASSRDSWAGELFF
CDR3nt: TGTGCCAGCAGCCGGGACTCGTGGGCCGGGGAGCTGTTTTTT
j_gene: TRBJ2-2
v_gene: TRBV3-1
abundance: NA
d_gene: NA

CDR3aa: CASSVWGLHEKLFF
CDR3nt: TGTGCCAGCAGTGTGTGGGGGCTCCATGAAAAACTGTTTTTT
j_gene: TRBJ1-4
v_gene: TRBV2
abundance: many
d_gene: NA

CDR3aa: CASSGPGTGTGNTIYF
CDR3nt: TGTGCCAGCAGTGGTCCCGGGACAGGGACTGGAAACACCATATATTTT
j_gene: TRBJ1-3
v_gene: TRBV2
abundance: NA
d_gene: TRBD1

CDR3aa: CASSQDRADRFYTDTQYF
CDR3nt: TGTGCCAGCAGCCAAGATCGGGCCGACAGATTCTACACAGATACGCAGTATTTT
j_gene: TRBJ2-3
v_gene: TRBV3-1
abundance: NA
d_gene: NA

CDR3aa: CSAYSGLSYEQYF
CDR3nt: TGCAGTGCTTATAGCGGACTCTCCTACGAGCAGTACTTC
j_gene: TRBJ2-7
v_gene: TRBV20-1
abundance: few
d_gene: NA

CDR3aa: CASSTGFMNTEAFF
CDR3nt: TGTGCCAGCAGCACGGGGTTTATGAACACTGAAGCTTTCTTT
j_gene: TRBJ1-1
v_gene: TRBV5-5
abundance: NA
d_gene: NA

CDR3aa: CASSQVGLAGGSYNEQFF
CDR3nt: TGCGCCAGCAGCCAAGTTGGACTAGCGGGAGGTTCCTACAATGAGCAGTTCTTC
j_gene: TRBJ2-1
v_gene: TRBV4-1
abundance: NA
d_gene: TRBD2

CDR3aa: CASSVMGGGNTEAFF
CDR3nt: TGTGCCAGCAGTGTGATGGGAGGGGGCAACACTGAAGCTTTCTTT
j_gene: TRBJ1-1
v_gene: TRBV2
abundance: many
d_gene: TRBD1

CDR3aa: CSARRTSNYGYTF
CDR3nt: TGCAGTGCGCGCAGGACATCTAACTATGGCTACACCTTC
j_gene: TRBJ1-2
v_gene: TRBV20-1
abundance: many
d_gene: NA